These 24 T cell receptor beta chains were all obtained from the same sample, sequenced in a study of blood T cell repertoires in COVID-19. Here immunoSEQ multiplex PCR was the method, and the copy in TCRdb shows in-frame clones only, minus some. Of just over 250,000 clones in the sample, approximately 86% were seen once. The sample consisted of peripheral blood. The receptor source for this set is a middle-aged man who had recovered from COVID-19.

This clone appeared a single time. The chain joins TRBV6-2 or TRBV6-3 to TRBJ1-5, with D maybe TRBD1 (6 bases). There are 17 residues in the CDR3. The V end lost 3 bases, the J end lost 2 bases, and 17 bases lay between the germline ends. Per germline, CDR1 MNHEY and CDR2 SVGEGT. The chain's CDR3 is CASSYLSGGRGNQPQHF. The CDR3 nucleotides read TGTGCCAGCAGTTATTTGTCGGGGGGCAGAGGCAATCAGCCCCAGCATTTT.

J is TRBJ2-1 and V is TRBV3-1 (or the pseudogene TRBV3-2); 7 bases align to TRBD1. The germline V gene encodes CDR1 LGHDT and CDR2 YNNKEL (reference sequence). The CDR3 runs to 16 residues. V lost 4 bases, J lost 8 bases, and 14 bases stayed unmatched. CDR3 region: CASSRIRQGGLYEQFF. The CDR3 DNA is TGTGCCAGCAGCCGAATTCGACAGGGTGGATTGTATGAGCAGTTCTTC.

The chain joins TRBV7-2 to TRBJ1-1; TRBD1 might be the D (5 bases). The V end was cut by 3 bases, the J end by 4 bases, with 9 bases between. From germline, CDR1 is SGHTA and CDR2 FQGNSA. The CDR3 spans 13 residues. This CDR3 reads CASSFGAATEAFF. The CDR3 DNA follows: TGTGCCAGCAGCTTTGGGGCCGCCACTGAAGCTTTCTTT.

This chain joins TRBV5-6 and TRBJ2-7, with a weak D call TRBD2 (5 bases). The V gene lost 0 bases and the J gene lost 5 bases, with 12 bases spanning the gap. This CDR3 is 14 amino acids long. From germline, CDR1 is SGHDT and CDR2 YYEEEE. The CDR3 DNA is TGTGCCAGCAGCTTGGTTGGGAGTTTCCACGAGCAGTACTTC. Translation gives CASSLVGSFHEQYF. Full variable domain (missing parts from reference TRBV5-6 and TRBJ2-7): DAGVTQSPTHLIKTRGQQVTLRCSPKSGHDTVSWYQQALGQGPQFIFQYYEEEERQRGNFPDRFSGHQFPNYSSELNVNALLLGDSALYLCASSLVGSFHEQYFGPGTRLTVT.

The V gene is TRBV7-2, the J gene TRBJ2-3; D is uncertain. Germline V gene lookup returns CDR1 SGHTA and CDR2 FQGNSA. This CDR3 has 15 amino acids. With 1 base removed from V and 6 bases from J, the gap between germline ends came to 14 bases. The CDR3, as DNA: TGTGCCAGCAGCTTAGTTAAAAGGCAAGCGGATACGCAGTATTTT. This sequence encodes CASSLVKRQADTQYF.

The chain carries TRBV6-6 and TRBJ2-7; 9 bases fit TRBD1. Trimming at V came to 6 bases and at J to 0 bases, leaving 6 bases not matched to a gene. Germline values: CDR1 MNHNY, CDR2 SVGAGI (reference sequence). The CDR3 is 15 amino acids. The CDR3 is CASRLDRGASYEQYF. In DNA, the CDR3 is TGTGCCAGCAGATTGGACAGGGGCGCCTCCTACGAGCAGTACTTC.

This chain uses TRBV6-6 with TRBJ1-4; 7 nucleotides match TRBD1. The CDR3 is 14 amino acids. The trim removed 5 bases at V and 5 bases at J, leaving 5 bases unmatched. Germline CDR1 and CDR2: MNHNY and SVGAGI (reference sequence). This chain's CDR3 is CASSPGTVNEKLFF. CDR3 DNA sequence: TGTGCCAGCAGTCCCGGGACAGTGAATGAAAAACTGTTTTTT.

CDR3 bases: TGTGCCAGTAGTACCCGGGGGGGCTACACCTTC. It is translated as CASSTRGGYTF. The chain couples TRBV19 to TRBJ1-2; possibly TRBD1 for D (5 bases). The CDR3 is made up of 11 amino acids. The ends were cut back, 4 bases at V and 8 bases at J, with 8 bases in the middle. Germline lookup yields CDR1 LNHDA and CDR2 SQIVND (reference sequence). Looking up the rest from reference TRBV19 and TRBJ1-2 gives the full variable domain: DGGITQSPKYLFRKEGQNVTLSCEQNLNHDAMYWYRQDPGQGLRLIYYSQIVNDFQKGDIAEGYSVSREKKESFPLTVTSAQKNPTAFYLCASSTRGGYTFGSGTRLTVV.

This clone showed up just once. The rearrangement uses TRBV9 and TRBJ2-5, with D unresolved. CDR3 size: 13 residues. The V end was cut by 5 bases, the J end by 1 base, with 9 bases between. Germline V lookup: CDR1 SGDLS, CDR2 YYNGEE. CDR3 residues: CASSPSRQETQYF. In nucleotides, the CDR3 is TGTGCCAGCAGTCCCTCCCGCCAAGAGACCCAGTACTTC. Supplemented by reference TRBV9 and TRBJ2-5, the full variable domain reads DSGVTQTPKHLITATGQRVTLRCSPRSGDLSVYWYQQSLDQGLQFLIQYYNGEERAKGNILERFSAQQFPDLHSELNLSSLELGDSALYFCASSPSRQETQYFGPGTRLLVL.

V and J are TRBV5-6 and TRBJ1-2; 7 bases match TRBD1. Germline V gene sequence: CDR1 SGHDT, CDR2 YYEEEE. Unmatched junction bases numbered 8, after V lost 4 bases and J lost 8 bases. The CDR3 is 13 amino acids. CDR3 region: CASSRIDRAGYTF. Here the CDR3 DNA reads TGTGCCAGCAGCCGGATAGACAGGGCCGGCTACACCTTC.

The chain uses TRBV7-2 and TRBJ2-7; a weak D match, TRBD1 (7 bases). The ends were cut back, 1 base at V and 1 base at J, with 23 bases in the middle. Germline lookup yields CDR1 SGHTA and CDR2 FQGNSA. The CDR3 contains 19 residues. CDR3 amino acids: CASSLVGWGDRPWSYEQYF. CDR3 sequence (DNA): TGTGCCAGCAGCTTAGTCGGGTGGGGGGACAGACCATGGTCCTACGAGCAGTACTTC.

The J gene is TRBJ1-5, the V gene TRBV4-3; D is undetermined. This CDR3 has 15 residues. Germline CDR1 reads LGHNA; CDR2 reads YSLEER. V was trimmed by 0 bases and J by 3 bases, leaving 9 bases between them. The CDR3 DNA reads as TGCGCCAGCAGCCAAGATTTCCTCTACAATCAGCCCCAGCATTTT. Its translation is CASSQDFLYNQPQHF.

This chain joins TRBV6-2 or TRBV6-3 and TRBJ2-2; D is perhaps TRBD1 (6 bases). Trimming pared 0 bases from V and 5 bases from J, leaving 16 bases between. Germline CDR1 is MNHEY and CDR2 is SVGEGT. There are 17 residues in the CDR3. CDR3 protein: CASSYSINRVSTGELFF. CDR3 nucleotides: TGTGCCAGCAGTTACTCGATTAACAGGGTGTCAACCGGGGAGCTGTTTTTT.

This chain links TRBV13 with TRBJ2-1; tentative D call: TRBD2 (7 bases). The ends were cut back, 6 bases at V and 12 bases at J, with 24 bases in the middle. CDR1 PRHDT and CDR2 FYEKMQ come from the germline V gene (reference sequence). The CDR3 contains 15 residues. Here the CDR3 reads CASSHGEGDKVSQFF. The CDR3 region has the DNA TGTGCCAGCAGTCATGGGGAGGGGGATAAAGTCTCGCAGTTCTTC.

The chain joins TRBV5-8 to TRBJ2-1, with TRBD2 matching 7 bases. CDR3 length equals 14 residues. Germline V gene data show CDR1 as SGHTS and CDR2 as YDEGEE. V lost 6 bases, J lost 2 bases, and 5 bases stayed unmatched. The CDR3 nucleotides are TGTGCCAGCAACCCGGGACTACCCTACAATGAGCAGTTCTTC. This gives the protein CASNPGLPYNEQFF.

This clone was picked up one time. The sample carries other DNA sequences with the same CDR3. The V gene is TRBV27, the J gene TRBJ2-1; no reliable D call. The ends were cut back, 6 bases at V and 1 base at J, with 10 bases in the middle. The CDR3 sequence is 14 residues long. Germline V gene lookup returns CDR1 MNHEY and CDR2 SMNVEV (reference sequence). CDR3 sequence: CASRTSGSYNEQFF. CDR3 DNA sequence: TGTGCCAGCAGGACCTCAGGTTCCTACAATGAGCAGTTCTTC.

This rearrangement joins TRBV10-3 to TRBJ2-1; TRBD2 matches 13 bases. The ends lost 6 bases at V and 6 bases at J; junction bases unmatched: 8. This CDR3 spans 16 amino acids. Germline V gene data show CDR1 as ENHRY and CDR2 as SYGVKD. Written as DNA, the CDR3 is TGTGCCATCAGATCACCGGGACTAGCGGGACCCAATGAGCAGTTCTTC. This translates into CAIRSPGLAGPNEQFF.

The rearrangement links TRBV5-1 to TRBJ2-3, with 7 positions matching TRBD2. The V gene end was trimmed by 0 bases and the J gene end by 6 bases; junction bases not matched to a gene: 7. The CDR3 contains 15 residues. From germline, CDR1 is SGHRS and CDR2 YFSETQ. The CDR3 is CASSLGGSLGDTQYF. DNA for the CDR3: TGCGCCAGCAGCTTGGGCGGGAGTTTGGGGGATACGCAGTATTTT.

The CDR3 DNA follows: TGCAGCGTTCGATCGGGGGGGAAGGGTATTAAGAATGAGCAGTTCTTC. It translates to CSVRSGGKGIKNEQFF. This chain joins TRBV29-1 and TRBJ2-1, with 8 bases lining up with TRBD2. Germline values: CDR1 SQVTM, CDR2 ANQGSEA. CDR3 length: 16 residues. The J segment lost 7 bases and the V segment lost 5 bases, leaving 16 bases of the junction unmatched.

The chain combines TRBV4-2 with TRBJ1-4; 11 bases match TRBD1. V lost 3 bases and J lost 2; bases outside the gene matches: 14. CDR1 and CDR2 (germline): LGHNA, YNFKEQ. The CDR3 is made up of 20 amino acids. The CDR3 DNA is TGTGCCAGCAGCCACCTCCAGAGGACAGGGGGCACGTCGACTAATGAAAAACTGTTTTTT. Translated, it gives CASSHLQRTGGTSTNEKLFF.

The V and J genes are TRBV3-1 (or the pseudogene TRBV3-2) and TRBJ1-2; TRBD1 matches at 7 bases. The CDR3 contains 14 residues. Germline CDR1 is LGHDT and CDR2 is YNNKEL (reference sequence). V shed 1 base, J shed 4 bases, and the junction held 3 bases outside the gene matches. This CDR3 reads CASSQGGQFYGYTF. DNA for the CDR3: TGTGCCAGCAGCCAAGGGGGACAGTTCTATGGCTACACCTTC.

This clone was counted only a few times. The chain carries TRBV4-3 and TRBJ1-4; a weak D match, TRBD1 (6 bases). The V gene's germline CDR1 is LGHNA and CDR2 YSLEER. This CDR3 has 15 residues. Deletions cut 0 bases from V and 8 bases from J, with 13 bases between. CDR3 in amino acids: CASSQDGGGGEKLFF. CDR3 DNA sequence: TGCGCCAGCAGCCAAGATGGGGGCGGGGGCGAAAAACTGTTTTTT.

This clone was seen more than once but under ten times. This chain joins TRBV14 and TRBJ1-1, with D maybe TRBD1 (6 bases). Per germline, CDR1 SGHDN and CDR2 FVKESK. Trimming pared 4 bases from V and 1 base from J, leaving 22 bases between. CDR3 length equals 18 residues. The DNA for the CDR3 is TGTGCCAGCAGCCGAGAATTGGGACGGGGGGCCTCGAACACTGAAGCTTTCTTT. It encodes CASSRELGRGASNTEAFF.

This sequence joins TRBV12-3 or TRBV12-4 and TRBJ2-7, with D perhaps matching TRBD2 (5 bases). This CDR3 has 13 residues. V lost 6 bases and J 11 bases, leaving 20 bases between the germline ends. DNA for the CDR3: TGTGCCAGCAGCCCGGGGTTCAAAGTAGAAGAGTACTTC. Its translation: CASSPGFKVEEYF.